The rows below give T cell receptor beta chains drawn from one sample of a study of T cells after yellow fever vaccination. MiXCR, run by TCRdb on the 5' RACE reads, gives a single entry per CDR3 protein. Found here are approximately 510,000 distinct CDR3 sequences, around a fifth of them singletons; the top ten hold roughly a sixth. The input for sequencing was PBMCs, taken 21 days after the first yellow fever vaccination. These receptors all come from a man aged 18 to 35 who received the YFV17D yellow fever vaccine. Each CDR3 is given with its conserved first and last residue. D genes are given only for firm matches. Only part of the rows carry a size: once, few, many, or a class if the clone is expanded.

few,TRBJ2-1,TRBV5-1,.,TGCGCCAGCAGCTTGGCCATAGGGTCGGCCTACAATGAGCAGTTCTTC,CASSLAIGSAYNEQFF
few,TRBJ2-2,TRBV10-3,.,TGTGCCATCACGACAAGCGGTGGGGAGCTGTTTTTT,CAITTSGGELFF
many,TRBJ2-1,TRBV5-1,TRBD1,TGCGCCAGCAGCGAGGGACAGGGGACCTACAATGAGCAGTTCTTC,CASSEGQGTYNEQFF
few,TRBJ2-3,TRBV19,.,TGTGCCAGTAGTATTGAGGGGCGCTTCACCACAGATACGCAGTATTTT,CASSIEGRFTTDTQYF
.,TRBJ2-3,TRBV7-3,.,TGTGCCAGCAGCGCCAAATTGGCAGATACGCAGTATTTT,CASSAKLADTQYF
.,TRBJ1-1,TRBV7-2,.,TGTGCCAGCAGCCACTACGCGGGGGGGACTGAAGCTTTCTTT,CASSHYAGGTEAFF
.,TRBJ2-5,TRBV10-3,TRBD2,TGTGCCATCAGTGCGGGGGGGCCGGGAGAGACCCAGTACTTC,CAISAGGPGETQYF
.,TRBJ2-1,TRBV13,TRBD2,TGTGCCAGCAGCTTTCTTCTAGCGGGCAATGAGCAGTTCTTC,CASSFLLAGNEQFF
.,TRBJ2-2,TRBV7-3,TRBD2,TGTGCCAGCAGTCGACGGGTAGCGGGGGGCCAAATAACGAACACCGGGGAGCTGTTTTTT,CASSRRVAGGQITNTGELFF
once,TRBJ1-6,TRBV20-1,.,TGCAGTGGGGGGGCCGATGTTAATTCACCCCTCCACTTT,CSGGADVNSPLHF
few,TRBJ1-2,TRBV6-2/TRBV6-3,.,TGTGCCAGCACCGAGTCAGGTAGCGGCTACACCTTC,CASTESGSGYTF
few,TRBJ2-7,TRBV12-5,.,TGTGCTAGTGGCCCCCAGGGTTACGAGCAGTACTTC,CASGPQGYEQYF